This passage covers 18 T cell receptor beta chains from one sample sequenced in a study of cytomegalovirus exposure and HLA in healthy donors. PCR employed 60 Vbeta and 13 Jbeta primers. TCRdb keeps only in-frame clones here, not all; method: immunoSEQ multiplex PCR. This table has 200,000 or so clones, approximately 78% appearing once. Sequenced sample: PBMCs. The receptors stem from a man aged 25 to 45 in good health and CMV-seronegative.

The chain links TRBV6-6 to TRBJ2-5, with 8 bases matching TRBD1. The CDR3 contains 15 residues. Germline V gene sequence: CDR1 MNHNY, CDR2 SVGAGI (reference sequence). V trimming: 0 bases; J trimming: 11 bases; junction bases outside the gene matches: 11. The CDR3 DNA is TGTGCCAGCAGTTACTCGAGGACAGGGACGAGGGAGCAGTACTTC. Translated, it gives CASSYSRTGTREQYF.

The chain couples TRBV5-1 to TRBJ1-2, with D perhaps TRBD1 (6 bases). CDR3 length: 14 residues. CDR1 and CDR2 from the germline V gene are SGHRS and YFSETQ. V lost 0 bases and J lost 7, with 13 bases in between. CDR3 nucleotides: TGCGCCAGCAGCTTGGACAGGGTTAGTGTTGGCTACACCTTC. It specifies CASSLDRVSVGYTF.

This chain links TRBV6-5 with TRBJ2-7, with D unclear. The CDR3 sequence is 11 residues long. V was shortened by 4 bases and J by 11 bases, with 12 bases between the two germline ends. Germline assignment: CDR1 MNHEY and CDR2 SVGAGI. CDR3 amino acids: CASSSGRLEYF. In nucleotides, the CDR3 is TGTGCCAGCAGTTCCGGCAGGTTGGAGTACTTC.

The V gene is TRBV9, the J gene TRBJ1-1; D gene unclear. Trimming stripped 0 bases from V and 0 bases from J, with 9 bases between. Per germline, CDR1 SGDLS and CDR2 YYNGEE. The CDR3 runs to 15 residues. This CDR3 is CASSVGGSLNTEAFF. As DNA, the CDR3 is TGTGCCAGCAGCGTAGGCGGGAGCCTGAACACTGAAGCTTTCTTT.

The chain employs TRBV6-5 and TRBJ1-6; D not certain. Trimming removed 0 bases at V and 5 bases at J, with 5 bases between. Germline loops: CDR1 MNHEY, CDR2 SVGAGI. This CDR3 contains 14 residues. The CDR3 protein is CASSYSSDNSPLHF. The CDR3 DNA reads as TGTGCCAGCAGTTACTCGTCAGATAATTCACCCCTCCACTTT.

This clone showed up just once. This rearrangement joins TRBV6-6 to TRBJ1-6, with D possibly being TRBD1 (6 bases). Germline V lookup: CDR1 MNHNY, CDR2 SVGAGI (reference sequence). There are 16 residues in the CDR3. Trimming shortened V by 2 bases and J by 0 bases, and 8 bases separated the two germline ends. The CDR3 DNA sequence: TGTGCCAGCAGTTACAGGGGGAGCTCCTATAATTCACCCCTCCACTTT. The encoded protein is CASSYRGSSYNSPLHF.

V and J are TRBV7-8 and TRBJ1-1; a possible D gene is TRBD1 (6 bases). This CDR3 is 21 amino acids long. From germline, CDR1 is SGHVS and CDR2 FQNEAQ. The V end lost 1 base, the J end lost 1 base, and 28 bases lay between the germline ends. In DNA form, the CDR3 reads TGTGCCAGCAGCTTAGTGGTGACAGGCTCTAACCCCGGAGTAGCGAACACTGAAGCTTTCTTT. Translated: CASSLVVTGSNPGVANTEAFF.

This rearrangement joins TRBV18 to TRBJ2-5, with D possibly being TRBD2 (5 bases). The germline gives CDR1 KGHSH, CDR2 LQKENI. With 0 bases removed from V and 4 bases from J, the gap between germline ends came to 15 bases. The CDR3 totals 16 residues. The CDR3 DNA reads TGTGCCAGCTCACCACCTAGTCTCAGTGGAGGAGAGACCCAGTACTTC. Translating it yields CASSPPSLSGGETQYF.

This rearrangement joins TRBV5-1 to TRBJ2-1, with TRBD2 matching 7 bases. CDR1 and CDR2 (germline): SGHRS, YFSETQ. V shed 0 bases and J 7 bases; nucleotides not matched to a gene: 4. The CDR3 is 14 residues long. The CDR3, as DNA: TGCGCCAGCAGCTTGGCACTAGCGACGAATGAGCAGTTCTTC. Amino acid sequence: CASSLALATNEQFF. The full variable domain, its missing parts supplied by reference TRBV5-1 and TRBJ2-1, is KAGVTQTPRYLIKTRGQQVTLSCSPISGHRSVSWYQQTPGQGLQFLFEYFSETQRNKGNFPGRFSGRQFSNSRSEMNVSTLELGDSALYLCASSLALATNEQFFGPGTRLTVL.

V usage is TRBV19 and J usage is TRBJ2-5; TRBD2 matches at 13 bases. The CDR3 runs to 17 residues. Unmatched junction bases numbered 6, after V lost 1 base and J lost 4 bases. Germline V gene data show CDR1 as LNHDA and CDR2 as SQIVND (reference sequence). CDR3 sequence: CASSIAPLAGGGETQYF. The CDR3 DNA sequence: TGTGCCAGTAGTATAGCCCCACTAGCGGGGGGGGGAGAGACCCAGTACTTC.

Of note for this clone: One junction end disagrees with the germline gene, perhaps due to a read error. V and J are TRBV4-1 and TRBJ1-6; 7 nucleotides match TRBD1. The CDR3 covers 16 residues. CDR1 is MGHRA and CDR2 is YSYEKL in the germline V gene. CDR3 nucleotides: TGCGCCAGCAGCAAAGAAGGGCCAGGGGGAATTTCACCCCTCCACTTT. It translates to CASSKEGPGGISPLHF.

This clone was recorded only once. The chain uses TRBV29-1 and TRBJ1-1; tentative D call: TRBD1 (6 bases). This CDR3 region has 14 residues. Trimming stripped 3 bases from V and 5 bases from J, with 16 bases between. CDR1 is SQVTM and CDR2 is ANQGSEA in the germline V gene. The CDR3 DNA follows: TGCAGCGTTGAGGCCTCAAGGGGGGGGACTGAAGCTTTCTTT. It yields the protein CSVEASRGGTEAFF.

The chain links TRBV4-1 to TRBJ1-5, with D maybe TRBD1 (6 bases). The germline V gene has CDR1 MGHRA and CDR2 YSYEKL. V was cut by 0 bases and J by 4 bases, with 16 bases left in between. The CDR3 runs 17 residues. CDR3 coding DNA: TGCGCCAGCAGCCAAGAATCGCCCAGGGGCAGAAATCAGCCCCAGCATTTT. It encodes CASSQESPRGRNQPQHF.

About this clone itself: One end of the junction is discordant with germline, which a read error may explain. CDR3 sequence reads: CASSARTSGGRGQGTQYF. CDR3 in DNA: TGTGCCAGCAGCGCCCGGACTAGCGGGGGAAGGGGTCAAGGGACCCAGTACTTC. The rearrangement links TRBV9 to TRBJ2-5, with 13 positions matching TRBD2. Germline V gene sequence: CDR1 SGDLS, CDR2 YYNGEE. The CDR3 sequence is 18 residues long.

The chain couples TRBV21-1 to TRBJ1-2; TRBD1 is the table's D call and was not checked against the DNA. TRBV21-1 is a documented pseudogene. The CDR3 runs to 16 residues. The CDR3 DNA reads TGTGCCAGCAGCTATTTAGGTGGGGCTTTAGACTATGGCTACACCTTC. Its translation: CASSYLGGALDYGYTF.

The rearrangement joins TRBV28 to TRBJ2-7, with unresolved D. Deletions cut 1 base from V and 3 bases from J, with 4 bases between. This CDR3 contains 12 residues. CDR1 is MDHEN, CDR2 SYDVKM, per germline. The CDR3 is CASSLSFYEQYF. CDR3 DNA sequence: TGTGCCAGCAGTTTATCGTTCTACGAGCAGTACTTC.

This clone was recorded once. The V and J genes are TRBV28 and TRBJ1-6; weak D call: TRBD1 (6 bases). The V gene lost 2 bases and the J gene lost 14 bases, with 16 bases spanning the gap. Germline CDR1 reads MDHEN; CDR2 reads SYDVKM. This CDR3 is 14 amino acids long. The CDR3 spells CASSLPRGQGSLHF. The DNA for the CDR3 is TGTGCCAGCAGTTTACCCCGAGGGCAGGGGTCCCTCCACTTT.

The chain couples TRBV9 to TRBJ1-6; tentative D call: TRBD1 (6 bases). The CDR3 is 14 residues long. V was clipped by 0 bases and J by 10 bases, with 11 bases between them. Germline-derived CDR1 and CDR2 are SGDLS and YYNGEE. The CDR3 DNA follows: TGTGCCAGCAGCGTAGGACAGGTCGGATCACCCCTCCACTTT. It specifies CASSVGQVGSPLHF.